This T cell receptor beta chain was profiled in a study of CD8 T cells in ankylosing spondylitis (dated by TCRdb to 2016 to 2017). The study in broad terms: To find TCR variants linked to disease, the study profiled T cell receptor beta repertoires in ankylosing spondylitis patients and healthy donors. Peripheral blood was sampled, and synovial fluid was also collected from ankylosing spondylitis patients. The whole study cohort included 108 healthy donors and about two dozen ankylosing spondylitis patients.

Based on the germline V gene, the CDR1 and CDR2 sequences are MDHEN and SYDVKM. The CDR3, cysteine through phenylalanine, is 14 amino acids long. Only the CDR3 DNA stays, 42 bases, in frame from base 1. V trim: 6 bases; J trim: 3 bases; unmatched bases: 7. There are a few counts of this clonotype. Its recognized antigen is unknown. No much larger clonotype is one base removed from it; base qualities were not supplied. These reads were obtained on an Illumina HiSeq 2500. Quantitative 5'-RACE with molecular barcodes was the method used to prepare the TCR beta libraries. On the study's bioinformatics: A new computational method, built on a probabilistic model of VDJ rearrangement, was used to identify disease-linked TCR variants. The public reads were quality trimmed at Q25 with fastp and then assembled into clones with MiXCR by TCRdb, keeping productive beta chains. Each entry merges the rows of one CDR3 protein and shows their most common DNA and genes. The V and J calls and clone size come from TCRdb's table, not from the authors' own analysis. Counted in this sample were about 390,000 distinct CDR3 sequences; 20% to 25% of them appeared once. About 15% of the sample rests with the top ten.

The full study reports these points: A TCR beta motif of several highly homologous amino acid variants appeared characteristic of blood from ankylosing spondylitis patients. The disease-linked clones showed a CD8+ phenotype and occurred at relatively low frequencies in peripheral blood. Some of the motif variants had been reported before in the synovial fluid and blood of reactive arthritis patients, a finding that suggests common disease-initiation mechanisms. According to the report, matched synovial fluid samples from ankylosing spondylitis patients were significantly enriched for the disease-linked clones.

Specimen: blood, either unsorted or a sorted T cell fraction (not recorded which). The clonotype originates from a male donor with ankylosing spondylitis. The rearranged segments are TRBV28 and TRBJ1-1, and TRBD1 aligns with 7 junction nucleotides. The bases are TGTGCCAGCAGCTCACAGGGGATGGACACTGAAGCTTTCTTT. It is translated as CASSSQGMDTEAFF.